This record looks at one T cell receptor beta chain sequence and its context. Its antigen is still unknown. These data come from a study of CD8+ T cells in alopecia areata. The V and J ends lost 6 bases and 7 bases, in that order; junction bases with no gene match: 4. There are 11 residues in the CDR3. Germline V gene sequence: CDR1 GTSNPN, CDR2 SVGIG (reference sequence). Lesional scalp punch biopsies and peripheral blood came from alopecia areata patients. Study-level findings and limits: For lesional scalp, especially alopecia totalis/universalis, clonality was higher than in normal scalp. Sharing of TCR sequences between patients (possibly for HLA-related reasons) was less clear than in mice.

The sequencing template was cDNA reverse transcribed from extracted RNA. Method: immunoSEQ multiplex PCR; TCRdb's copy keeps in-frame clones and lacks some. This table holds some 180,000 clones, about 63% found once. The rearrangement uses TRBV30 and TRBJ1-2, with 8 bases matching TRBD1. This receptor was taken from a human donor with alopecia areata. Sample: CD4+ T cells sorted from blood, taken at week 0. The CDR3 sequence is CACQGAGGYTF. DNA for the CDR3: TGTGCCTGTCAGGGGGCGGGTGGCTACACCTTC.